The entry that follows covers one T cell receptor (beta chain) sequence. A marrow graft followed busulfan-fludarabine conditioning, with cyclophosphamide on days +3 and +4. Some clones are missing from TCRdb's copy, which holds only in-frame ones; the method was immunoSEQ multiplex PCR. The sample has some 9,700 clones, about four fifths seen once. The data derive from a study of T cells after posttransplantation cyclophosphamide. The CDR3 length is 14 residues. CDR1 and CDR2 (germline): LNHDA, SQIVND (reference sequence). With 5 bases clipped from V and 4 bases from J, the junction kept 7 bases outside the gene matches.

The sequencing here drew on PBMCs, taken just over 1,900 days after a stem cell transplant with posttransplant cyclophosphamide. The receptor was isolated from a female patient aged 40-49 years who received an allogeneic stem cell transplant from a related donor, was CMV-positive, and had no GVHD. The T cells may come from the graft donor. The gene calls are TRBV19 and TRBJ1-1, with 7 bases that match TRBD1. Here the CDR3 DNA reads TGTGCCAGTAGTGAAGACAGGGTGGTCACTGAAGCTTTCTTT. Protein sequence: CASSEDRVVTEAFF.